The rows below give T cell receptor beta chains drawn from one sample of a study of T cell responses to AZD1222 COVID-19 vaccine. The table came from immunoSEQ multiplex PCR; TCRdb's copy has only in-frame clones and leaves some out. The sample contains around 140,000 clones, over 85% of which appear only once. This sample comprised peripheral blood, obtained on day 0 of AZD1222 vaccination. These receptors were taken from an adult in good health. CDR3s include the opening cysteine and the closing phenylalanine or tryptophan. A D gene is named only where the DNA matches it firmly. The size entry is marked missing in some rows and otherwise reads once, few, many or a size class.

>15|TRBD2|TRBJ2-5|.|TRBV5-1
TGCGCCAGCAGCTTTGGACTAGCGGGGTTAGAGACCCAGTACTTC
CASSFGLAGLETQYF
>15|.|TRBJ1-6|.|TRBV7-9
TGTGCCAGCAGCTTAGCGTCACAGCATAATTCACCCCTCCACTTT
CASSLASQHNSPLHF
>14|.|TRBJ1-2|.|TRBV5-6
TGTGCCAGCAGCTGGACTGGGGGGCACTATGGCTACACCTTC
CASSWTGGHYGYTF
>13|.|TRBJ1-6|.|TRBV30
TGTGCCTGGGATTCCGTGATGCGATCACCCCTCCACTTT
CAWDSVMRSPLHF
>14|.|TRBJ1-2|.|TRBV6-5
TGTGCCAGCAGGGGCTCGGGGGGTTGGTATGGCTACACCTTC
CASRGSGGWYGYTF
>14|.|TRBJ1-1|.|TRBV2
TGTGCCACCCAGCAATCGGGGAAAAACACTGAAGCTTTCTTT
CATQQSGKNTEAFF
>14|.|TRBJ2-7|once|TRBV4-1
TGCGCCAGCAGCTATACGGGGGCTTATTACGAGCAGTACTTC
CASSYTGAYYEQYF
>17|TRBD2|TRBJ2-7|.|TRBV27
TGTGCCAGCAGTTTATATTCCGGGGGGGCCTCCCGTGACGAGCAGTACTTC
CASSLYSGGASRDEQYF
>18|TRBD2|TRBJ2-3|once|TRBV30
TGTGCCTGGAGTGTGCGGCGGGGGGAGTTTATCGCCACAGATACGCAGTATTTT
CAWSVRRGEFIATDTQYF
>14|TRBD1|TRBJ1-2|.|TRBV6-5
TGTGCCAGCAGTTACAGGGGACAGGGCTATGGCTACACCTTC
CASSYRGQGYGYTF
>15|.|TRBJ1-2|.|TRBV30
TGTGCCTGGAGTCCCCCGGGCAGTTCGATCTATGGCTACACCTTC
CAWSPPGSSIYGYTF
>15|TRBD2|TRBJ2-3|.|TRBV19
TGTGCCAGTGGCTTGCGGGAGTCGGGAACAGATACGCAGTATTTT
CASGLRESGTDTQYF
>13|.|TRBJ2-7|.|TRBV11-2
TGTGCCAGCAGCCCGCCAAGTAGCAGCGAGCAGTACTTC
CASSPPSSSEQYF
>13|.|TRBJ1-4|once|TRBV20-1
TGCAGTGCTAGTACCGGGGGTGATGAAAAACTGTTTTTT
CSASTGGDEKLFF
>16|.|TRBJ2-2|.|TRBV7-2
TGTGCCAGCAGCTCCCCCGGACGGGCGAGCACCGGGGAGCTGTTTTTT
CASSSPGRASTGELFF
>11|.|TRBJ2-7|.|TRBV20-1
TGCAGTGCTAGCCCCGCAACGCAGCAGTACTTC
CSASPATQQYF
>13|.|TRBJ1-5|.|TRBV10-3
TGTGCCATCAGTGAGGACTTAGAGGTAACCCAGCATTTT
CAISEDLEVTQHF
>12|TRBD1|TRBJ1-1|.|TRBV5-4
TGTGCCAGCAGCCTAGGACAGGGAGAAGCTTTCTTT
CASSLGQGEAFF
>14|.|TRBJ1-5|.|TRBV19
TGTGCCAGTAGTATTTGGGGAAGCAATCAGCCCCAGCATTTT
CASSIWGSNQPQHF
>13|.|TRBJ1-3|.|TRBV12-3/TRBV12-4
TGTGCCAGCAACGTCCAGGGAATGGACACCATATATTTT
CASNVQGMDTIYF
>16|TRBD1|TRBJ1-4|once|TRBV9
TGTGCCAGCAGCCCAGAGCTCGGGACAGGGCATGAAAAACTGTTTTTT
CASSPELGTGHEKLFF
>17|.|TRBJ2-7|.|TRBV28
TGTGCCAGCAGTTTTCCCGGGTGGGCAGACCGCTCCTACGAGCAGTACTTC
CASSFPGWADRSYEQYF
>14|.|TRBJ2-7|once|TRBV4-1
TGCGCCAGCAGCCAAGCCCCCCTAGTCAACGAGCAGTACTTC
CASSQAPLVNEQYF
>14|.|TRBJ1-1|.|TRBV7-8
TGTGCCAGCAGGGGACGGGGACCCAGCACTGAAGCTTTCTTT
CASRGRGPSTEAFF
>17|.|TRBJ1-1|.|TRBV6-2/TRBV6-3
TGTGCCAGCAGTTACGTTGGTGGTGGGGGGCGGGACACTGAAGCTTTCTTT
CASSYVGGGGRDTEAFF
>13|TRBD2|TRBJ2-5|.|TRBV19
TGTGCCAGTAGTAGAGCGGGGTGGGAGACCCAGTACTTC
CASSRAGWETQYF
>10|.|TRBJ1-1|.|TRBV27
TGTGCCAGCAGTTTACTCCGCCCTATCTTT
CASSLLRPIF
>13|.|TRBJ2-7|.|TRBV6-2/TRBV6-3
TGTGCCAGCAGTTATGATGGCAGATACGAGCAGTACTTC
CASSYDGRYEQYF
>16|TRBD2|TRBJ2-3|.|TRBV2
TGTGCCAGCAGTGACGCACTAGCGGGGGTGACAGATACGCAGTATTTT
CASSDALAGVTDTQYF
>14|.|TRBJ1-2|.|TRBV5-4
TGTGCCAGCAGCTTGGGGGGGATAGACTATGGCTACACCTTC
CASSLGGIDYGYTF
>17|.|TRBJ2-2|.|TRBV3-1/TRBV3-2
TGTGCCAGCAGCCAAGCCTCTGGGGTAGGAGGCACCGGGGAGCTGTTTTTT
CASSQASGVGGTGELFF
>12|.|TRBJ2-1|.|TRBV7-6
TGTGCCAGCAGCTTAGAGGTTGCTGAGCAGTTCTTC
CASSLEVAEQFF
>14|.|TRBJ2-1|.|TRBV6-5
TGTGCCAGCAGTTACTCATTCCGGGGTAATGAGCAGTTCTTC
CASSYSFRGNEQFF
>14|.|TRBJ1-4|.|TRBV28
TGTGCCAGCAGTTTAATAGGGGGGAGTGAAAAACTGTTTTTT
CASSLIGGSEKLFF
>15|TRBD2|TRBJ2-5|.|TRBV28
TGTGCCAGCAGTTTTTTAGCGGGAGGGAAAGAGACCCAGTACTTC
CASSFLAGGKETQYF
>14|.|TRBJ1-5|.|TRBV18
TGTGCCAGCTCAAGTCCCGGGGAAAATCAGCCCCAGCATTTT
CASSSPGENQPQHF
>14|.|TRBJ1-2|.|TRBV2
TGTGCCAGCAGTGAAGCGGGCGCTAACTATGGCTACACCTTC
CASSEAGANYGYTF
>17|TRBD2|TRBJ2-5|.|TRBV5-1
TGCGCCAGCAGTCTGCGAGCGGGGCTGAGCCTCCAAGAGACCCAGTACTTC
CASSLRAGLSLQETQYF
>12|TRBD2|TRBJ2-1|.|TRBV28
TGTGCCAGCAGTTTGGGGAGGGGTGAGCAGTTCTTC
CASSLGRGEQFF
>12|TRBD1|TRBJ1-5|once|TRBV19
TGTGCCAGCCGACAGGGGAATCAGCCCCAGCATTTT
CASRQGNQPQHF
>15|.|TRBJ2-5|.|TRBV12-5
TGTGCTAGTGCCCCCGTGGGGTCCTTTCAAGAGACCCAGTACTTC
CASAPVGSFQETQYF